This T cell receptor beta chain is drawn from a study of CD8 T cells in ankylosing spondylitis. In its sample, this clonotype was seen many times. Trimming removed 10 bases from V and 1 base from J, with 13 bases in between. This CDR3 is 13 amino acids long. TCRdb reprocessed the 5' RACE reads with MiXCR, giving one entry per CDR3 protein. The sample yields around 75,000 distinct CDR3 sequences, roughly 5.3% seen once. This rearrangement joins TRBV12-3 or TRBV12-4 to TRBJ1-1; D remains ambiguous. What was sequenced was blood, either unsorted or a sorted T cell fraction (not recorded which). The receptor's source is a male donor with ankylosing spondylitis or in good health (not recorded which). In nucleotides, the CDR3 is TGTGCCATAACCCGGGATGCGAACACTGAAGCTTTCTTT. This gives the protein CAITRDANTEAFF.